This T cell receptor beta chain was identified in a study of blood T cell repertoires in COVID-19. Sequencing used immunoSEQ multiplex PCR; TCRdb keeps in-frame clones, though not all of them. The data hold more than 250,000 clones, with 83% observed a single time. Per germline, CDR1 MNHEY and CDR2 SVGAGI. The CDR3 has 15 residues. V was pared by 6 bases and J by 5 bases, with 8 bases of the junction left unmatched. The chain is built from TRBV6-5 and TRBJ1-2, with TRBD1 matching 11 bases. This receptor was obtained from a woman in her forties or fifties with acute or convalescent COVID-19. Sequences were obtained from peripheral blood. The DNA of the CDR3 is TGTGCCAGCAGGAACTCCGGACAGGGGGCTTATGGCTACACCTTC. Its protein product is CASRNSGQGAYGYTF.